This T cell receptor (beta chain) was found in a study of OX40 agonist ivuxolimab in advanced cancers. Study details: The group had a mean age of roughly 65 years, ranged from roughly 20 to 80, and was 80% to 90% male. Partial responses were seen in three patients, one with hepatocellular carcinoma and two with cutaneous melanoma. Whole-study results and caveats: In the expanded peripheral T cells, antigen specificity was never determined.

The method was immunoSEQ multiplex PCR; TCRdb's version includes in-frame clones alone and lacks a portion of them. The sample includes some 70,000 clones, more than 75% of them seen just once. Germline V gene sequence: CDR1 SGDLS, CDR2 YYNGEE. The V gene lost 3 bases and the J gene lost 0 bases, with 18 bases spanning the gap. The CDR3 is 17 residues long. This clone has only a few counts. Its target is unknown. The chain couples TRBV9 to TRBJ1-1; possible D gene TRBD1, 5 bases. The source of this sequence is an adult with an advanced solid tumor such as melanoma, head and neck, liver or kidney cancer. Sequencing was performed on CD4+ or CD8+ T cells sorted from blood, taken in a trial of the OX40 agonist ivuxolimab. CDR3 sequence: CASSEGARLVLNTEAFF. The CDR3 DNA sequence: TGTGCCAGCAGCGAAGGGGCTCGCCTGGTCCTGAACACTGAAGCTTTCTTT.